This paragraph reports one TCR beta chain. Its antigen is not known. Clones were sequenced by immunoSEQ multiplex PCR, and TCRdb holds only the in-frame ones, with some missing. The data show some 140,000 clones, 86% seen once. The source of the sample is a study of cytomegalovirus exposure and HLA in healthy donors. Looking at the study overall: The platform used for the roughly 130 validation repertoires matched that of the 600 to 800 first-cohort repertoires, a later analysis reported.

Study conclusions and caveats: Cytomegalovirus association was assigned to 150 to 200 TCR beta chains.

The sample was PBMCs. The receptor was derived from a man aged 18 to 29 in good health and CMV-seropositive.

CDR3: CASSAGQGAGETQYF. CDR3 bases: TGTGCCAGCAGCGCGGGACAGGGAGCGGGGGAGACCCAGTACTTC. The chain couples TRBV7-9 to TRBJ2-5; TRBD1 agrees at 9 bases. CDR1 SEHNR and CDR2 FQNEAQ come from the germline V gene (reference sequence). There are 15 residues in the CDR3. J gave up 5 bases and V 5 bases, and 9 bases lay outside the gene matches.